This T cell receptor (beta chain) was recovered during a study of T cell repertoires in cytomegalovirus infection. The table lists this clonotype with many counts. MiXCR, applied by TCRdb to the reads, yields one record per CDR3 protein. The repertoire holds some 230,000 distinct CDR3 sequences, with 22% as singletons. Germline-derived CDR1 and CDR2 are MDHEN and SYDVKM. The V and J ends lost 4 bases and 2 bases respectively, with 15 bases between them. The CDR3 consists of 15 residues. This receptor was identified in a human donor in good health (CMV status not recorded). Some clones in this sample may be carry-over from other donors' samples. Sequenced: CD8+ T cells from PBMCs. The chain combines TRBV28 with TRBJ2-7, with D perhaps TRBD1 or TRBD2 (5 bases each). The CDR3 bases are TGTGCCAGCAGTTGGGACCGGGACGGGCCCTACGAGCAGTACTTC. Its translation is CASSWDRDGPYEQYF.